This T cell receptor beta chain was captured by sequencing in a study of blood T cell repertoires in COVID-19. CDR3 length equals 15 residues. Trimming stripped 4 bases from V and 7 bases from J, with 17 bases between. Germline values: CDR1 SGHDT, CDR2 YYEEEE. In the authors' methods: Estimation of nucleated cell counts was performed using reference gene primer amplification. This table comes from immunoSEQ multiplex PCR, and its TCRdb copy is limited to in-frame clones, with some not included. V, J and clone size were drawn from that table, and D and trimming were deduced from the DNA. The sample holds tens of thousands of clones, roughly 90% seen once.

The V call is TRBV5-6, the J call TRBJ1-4, with a possible D match to TRBD1 (6 bases). This TCR was recovered from a man in his 70s with acute or convalescent COVID-19. The sample comprised peripheral blood. The DNA of the CDR3 is TGTGCCAGCAGCGCCCGGGGAGGGGGTGTTGAAAAACTGTTTTTT. This translates into CASSARGGGVEKLFF.